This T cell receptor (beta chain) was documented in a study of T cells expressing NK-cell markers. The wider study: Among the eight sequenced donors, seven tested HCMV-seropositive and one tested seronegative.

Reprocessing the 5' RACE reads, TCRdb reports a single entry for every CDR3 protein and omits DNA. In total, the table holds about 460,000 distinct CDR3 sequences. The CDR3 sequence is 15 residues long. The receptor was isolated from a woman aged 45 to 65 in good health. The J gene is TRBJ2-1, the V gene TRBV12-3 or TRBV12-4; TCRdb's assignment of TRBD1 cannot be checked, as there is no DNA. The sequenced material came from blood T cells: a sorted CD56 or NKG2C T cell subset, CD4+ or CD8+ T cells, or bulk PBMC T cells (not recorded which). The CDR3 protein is CASSPSGGWDNEQFF.